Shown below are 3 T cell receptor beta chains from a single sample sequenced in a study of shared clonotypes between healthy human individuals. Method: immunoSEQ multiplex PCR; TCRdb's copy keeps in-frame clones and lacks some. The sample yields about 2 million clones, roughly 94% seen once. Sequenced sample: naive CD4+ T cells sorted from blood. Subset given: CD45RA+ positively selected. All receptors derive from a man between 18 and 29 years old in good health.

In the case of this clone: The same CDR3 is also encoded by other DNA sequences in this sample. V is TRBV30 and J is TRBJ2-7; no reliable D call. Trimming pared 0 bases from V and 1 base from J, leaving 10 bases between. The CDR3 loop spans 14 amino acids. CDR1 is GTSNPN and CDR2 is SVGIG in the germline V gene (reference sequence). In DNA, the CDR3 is TGTGCCTGGAGTGTGCCCAGGTTGTCCTACGAGCAGTACTTC. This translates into CAWSVPRLSYEQYF.

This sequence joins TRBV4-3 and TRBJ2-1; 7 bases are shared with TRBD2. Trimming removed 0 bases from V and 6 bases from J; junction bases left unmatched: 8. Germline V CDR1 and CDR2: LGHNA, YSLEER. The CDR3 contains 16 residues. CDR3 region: CASSQDAPAGLNEQFF. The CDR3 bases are TGCGCCAGCAGCCAAGATGCCCCAGCGGGGCTCAATGAGCAGTTCTTC.

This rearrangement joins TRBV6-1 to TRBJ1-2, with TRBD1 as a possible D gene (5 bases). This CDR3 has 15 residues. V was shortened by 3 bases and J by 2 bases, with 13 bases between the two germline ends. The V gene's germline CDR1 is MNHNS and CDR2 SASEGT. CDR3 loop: CASSDVVPGNYGYTF. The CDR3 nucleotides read TGTGCCAGCAGTGACGTAGTCCCAGGGAACTATGGCTACACCTTC.